This T cell receptor (beta chain) came from a study of T-cell reconstitution after alpha-beta-depleted transplantation in children. Findings and limits, study-wide: The authors attributed T-cell counts and diversity one year after transplant mostly to newly produced T cells. Several hundred graft clones that had expanded were reportedly the source of alpha-beta T cells about two months after transplant.

V was cut by 5 bases and J by 7 bases, with 12 bases left in between. This CDR3 comprises 13 residues. Unique molecular identifiers tagged the TCRbeta library. Via MiXCR, TCRdb re-called the PCR reads, giving one row per CDR3 protein. Of more than 200,000 distinct CDR3 sequences in the sample, roughly a quarter were seen once. About this clonotype: Antigen specificity is unknown.

This clonotype was sampled from a girl aged 2-10 years with Fanconi anemia, due to receive a stem cell transplant. The J gene is TRBJ2-1, the V gene TRBV12-3 or TRBV12-4, with D possibly being TRBD2 (7 bases). The source material was PBMCs, sampled before TCRalphabeta/CD19-depleted stem cell transplant. The CDR3 DNA is TGTGCCAGCAGTCGGACTAGGGGGAATGAGCAGTTCTTC. Amino acid sequence: CASSRTRGNEQFF.